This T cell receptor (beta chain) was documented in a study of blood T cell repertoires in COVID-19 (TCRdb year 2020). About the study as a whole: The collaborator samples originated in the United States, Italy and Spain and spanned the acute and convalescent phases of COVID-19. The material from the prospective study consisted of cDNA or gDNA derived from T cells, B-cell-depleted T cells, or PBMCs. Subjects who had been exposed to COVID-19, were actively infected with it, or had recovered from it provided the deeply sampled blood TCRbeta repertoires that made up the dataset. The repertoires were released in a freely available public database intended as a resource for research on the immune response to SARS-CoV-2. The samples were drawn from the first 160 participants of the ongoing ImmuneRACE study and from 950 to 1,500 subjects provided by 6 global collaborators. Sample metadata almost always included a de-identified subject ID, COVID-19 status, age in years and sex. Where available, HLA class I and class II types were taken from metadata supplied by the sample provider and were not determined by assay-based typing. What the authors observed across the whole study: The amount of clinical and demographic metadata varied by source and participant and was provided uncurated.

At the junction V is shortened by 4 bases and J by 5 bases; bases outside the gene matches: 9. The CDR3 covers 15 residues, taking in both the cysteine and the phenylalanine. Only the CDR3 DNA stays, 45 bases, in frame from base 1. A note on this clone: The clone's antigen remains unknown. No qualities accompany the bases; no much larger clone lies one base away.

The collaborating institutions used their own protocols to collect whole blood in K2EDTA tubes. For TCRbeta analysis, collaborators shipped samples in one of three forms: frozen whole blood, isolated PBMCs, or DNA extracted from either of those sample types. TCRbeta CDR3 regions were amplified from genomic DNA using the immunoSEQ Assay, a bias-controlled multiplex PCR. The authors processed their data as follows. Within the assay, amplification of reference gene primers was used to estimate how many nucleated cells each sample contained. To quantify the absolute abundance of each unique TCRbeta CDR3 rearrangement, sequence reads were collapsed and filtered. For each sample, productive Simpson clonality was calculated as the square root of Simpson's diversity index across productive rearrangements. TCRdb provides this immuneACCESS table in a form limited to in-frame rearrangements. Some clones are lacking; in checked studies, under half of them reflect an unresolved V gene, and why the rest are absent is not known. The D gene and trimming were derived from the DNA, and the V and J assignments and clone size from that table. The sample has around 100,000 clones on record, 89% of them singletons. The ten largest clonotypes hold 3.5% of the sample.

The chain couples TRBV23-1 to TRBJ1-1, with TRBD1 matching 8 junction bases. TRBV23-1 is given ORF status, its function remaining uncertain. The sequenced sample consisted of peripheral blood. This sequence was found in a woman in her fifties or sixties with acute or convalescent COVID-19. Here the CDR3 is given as CASSLRTGKGTEAFF. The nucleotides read TGCGCCAGCAGTCTTAGGACAGGGAAAGGTACTGAAGCTTTCTTT.